These 20 T cell receptor beta chains were sequenced from one sample in a study of blood T cells in healthy people across ages. For the second PCR, which ran for roughly 6 to 12 cycles, a sample-barcoded 5' primer and a J-beta primer mix were used. MiXCR was run by TCRdb on the 5' RACE reads, yielding one entry per CDR3 protein. Altogether some 1,800,000 distinct CDR3 sequences are present, about two fifths being singletons, with the ten largest covering around 23%. Sequenced: blood. The receptors were sampled from a human donor in good health.

This clonotype was recorded once. The chain employs TRBV11-2 and TRBJ2-1, with 10 bases fitting TRBD2. With 5 bases clipped from V and 8 bases from J, the junction kept 6 bases outside the gene matches. Per germline, CDR1 SGHAT and CDR2 FQNNGV. There are 14 residues in the CDR3. The CDR3 here is CASSAERGGDEQFF. CDR3 bases: TGTGCCAGCAGCGCCGAGCGGGGGGGCGATGAGCAGTTCTTC.

The chain is built from TRBV7-9 and TRBJ2-1, with D uncertain. V was cut by 1 base and J by 4 bases, with 11 bases left in between. Germline lookup yields CDR1 SEHNR and CDR2 FQNEAQ (reference sequence). The CDR3 spans 15 residues. The CDR3 loop reads CASSLEGEAYNEQFF. CDR3 DNA sequence: TGTGCCAGCAGCTTAGAGGGTGAGGCTTACAATGAGCAGTTCTTC. Full variable domain (outside the CDR3, taken from reference TRBV7-9 and TRBJ2-1): DTGVSQNPRHKITKRGQNVTFRCDPISEHNRLYWYRQTLGQGPEFLTYFQNEAQLEKSRLLSDRFSAERPKGSFSTLEIQRTEQGDSAMYLCASSLEGEAYNEQFFGPGTRLTVL.

V is TRBV7-9 and J is TRBJ2-4; D perhaps matches TRBD2 (7 bases). The V gene lost 4 bases and the J gene lost 8 bases, with 18 bases spanning the gap. CDR1 and CDR2 (germline): SEHNR, FQNEAQ (reference sequence). This CDR3 region has 15 residues. CDR3 sequence reads: CASSSFWGAGDIQYF. In DNA, the CDR3 is TGTGCCAGCAGCTCCTTTTGGGGGGCGGGGGACATTCAGTACTTC.

This chain links TRBV5-1 with TRBJ2-1; the D is unclear. The CDR3 covers 13 residues. V was shortened by 0 bases and J by 6 bases, with 7 bases between the two germline ends. In germline, CDR1 is SGHRS, CDR2 YFSETQ. The CDR3 nucleotides are TGCGCCAGCAGCTTGGTCTATCCCAATGAGCAGTTCTTC. The encoded protein is CASSLVYPNEQFF.

The J gene is TRBJ2-7, the V gene TRBV20-1; D is perhaps TRBD1 (5 bases). This CDR3 is 16 amino acids long. Germline assignment: CDR1 DFQATT and CDR2 SNEGSKA (reference sequence). V lost 0 bases and J 2 bases, leaving 17 bases between the germline ends. The CDR3: CSAREKPLDRTYEQYF. CDR3 DNA sequence: TGCAGTGCTAGAGAGAAACCCTTAGACAGAACCTACGAGCAGTACTTC.

The J gene is TRBJ2-3, the V gene TRBV7-9; D is possibly TRBD1 or TRBD2 (6 bases each). CDR1 is SEHNR, CDR2 FQNEAQ, per germline (reference sequence). Trimming took off 7 bases at V and 2 bases at J, with 16 bases between the two ends. The CDR3 sequence is 15 residues long. CDR3 in amino acids: CASTTGRGHTDTQYF. The CDR3 region has the DNA TGTGCCAGCACCACGGGGCGGGGACACACAGATACGCAGTATTTT.

This sequence joins TRBV15 and TRBJ2-7, with 7 bases fitting TRBD1. Trimming took 5 bases from V and 3 from J; bases not matched to a gene: 7. Germline V gives CDR1 LNHNV, CDR2 YYDKDF (reference sequence). This CDR3 comprises 14 residues. The CDR3 loop reads CATSQGVLDYEQYF. CDR3 nucleotide sequence: TGTGCCACCAGCCAGGGGGTACTGGACTACGAGCAGTACTTC.

The CDR3 is CASSRTSARETQYF. In DNA form, the CDR3 reads TGTGCCAGCAGTCGGACGTCAGCTCGGGAGACCCAGTACTTC. The genes are TRBV6-5 and TRBJ2-7; no definite D call. The J call could be wrong; TRBJ2-5 is a better fit for the DNA end. Germline V lookup: CDR1 MNHEY, CDR2 SVGAGI. The CDR3 has 14 amino acids.

The chain is built from TRBV2 and TRBJ1-1; D is uncertain. Germline V CDR1 and CDR2: SNHLY, FYNNEI. Trimming cost V 2 bases and J 0 bases, with 13 bases left between them. The CDR3 is 16 residues long. The CDR3 DNA sequence: TGTGCCAGCAGTGAAAGTCGTCAGACCTTGAACACTGAAGCTTTCTTT. It encodes CASSESRQTLNTEAFF.

About this clonotype itself: The junction differs from germline at one of its ends, possibly a read error. The chain couples TRBV6-1 to TRBJ2-5; no reliable D call. CDR3 length: 11 amino acids. CDR1 and CDR2 from the germline V gene are MNHNS and SASEGT. The CDR3 loop is CASGDGETQYF. In DNA, the CDR3 is TGTGCCAGCGGTGATGGGGAGACCCAGTACTTC.

This clonotype appeared a few times. The genes are TRBV20-1 and TRBJ2-5; 9 positions agree with TRBD2. This CDR3 spans 13 amino acids. With 3 bases clipped from V and 5 bases from J, the junction kept 4 bases outside the gene matches. Per germline, CDR1 DFQATT and CDR2 SNEGSKA (reference sequence). CDR3 in DNA: TGCAGTGCTAGGTACGGACTAGCGGAGACCCAGTACTTC. Residues: CSARYGLAETQYF.

This clonotype occurred a few times. The chain links TRBV6-5 to TRBJ1-2; TRBD1 is a possible D gene (5 bases). This CDR3 contains 14 residues. Trimming cost V 0 bases and J 6 bases, with 11 bases left between them. Germline V CDR1 and CDR2: MNHEY, SVGAGI. The CDR3 coding sequence is TGTGCCAGCAGTTACTCGCAGCAGGGCCATGGCTACACCTTC. It translates to CASSYSQQGHGYTF.

Remarks on this clonotype: One junction end disagrees with the germline gene, perhaps due to a read error. This rearrangement joins TRBV6-2 or TRBV6-3 to TRBJ2-5, with D possibly being TRBD1 (7 bases). This CDR3 has 15 amino acids. Germline CDR1 MNHEY, CDR2 SVGEGT. This CDR3 is CASSSAGGGREIQYF. The DNA for the CDR3 is TGTGCCAGCAGTTCAGCCGGAGGGGGCAGAGAGATCCAGTACTTC.

This clonotype was observed a few times. V gene TRBV29-1 combines with J gene TRBJ2-7; 7 bases align to TRBD1. Germline lookup yields CDR1 SQVTM and CDR2 ANQGSEA. The CDR3 length is 12 residues. Trimming at V came to 6 bases and at J to 5 bases, leaving 7 bases not matched to a gene. The CDR3: CSVGPDRDEQYF. The CDR3 coding sequence is TGCAGCGTGGGCCCCGACAGGGACGAGCAGTACTTC.

The table lists this clonotype with a few counts. The chain couples TRBV28 to TRBJ2-3; D unclear. The V and J ends lost 8 bases and 8 bases respectively, with 14 bases between them. The CDR3 totals 12 residues. Germline CDR1 MDHEN, CDR2 SYDVKM. As DNA, the CDR3 is TGTGCCAGCTCACCGGTGGGCGTTACGCAGTATTTT. Translating it yields CASSPVGVTQYF.

This clonotype was picked up a small number of times. The chain joins TRBV5-1 to TRBJ1-2; weak D call: TRBD1 (5 bases). Per the germline V gene, CDR1 is SGHRS and CDR2 is YFSETQ. The CDR3 length is 16 residues. With 1 base removed from V and 1 base from J, the gap between germline ends came to 14 bases. CDR3 coding DNA: TGCGCCAGCAGCTTGTTTAGTGACAGAGTTAACTATGGCTACACCTTC. As protein: CASSLFSDRVNYGYTF. Based on the CDR3 plus reference TRBV5-1 and TRBJ1-2, the full variable domain is KAGVTQTPRYLIKTRGQQVTLSCSPISGHRSVSWYQQTPGQGLQFLFEYFSETQRNKGNFPGRFSGRQFSNSRSEMNVSTLELGDSALYLCASSLFSDRVNYGYTFGSGTRLTVV.

This clonotype was observed a handful of times. V and J are TRBV6-6 and TRBJ1-4; D ambiguous. This CDR3 region has 12 residues. V lost 5 bases and J 14 bases, leaving 15 bases between the germline ends. Germline loops: CDR1 MNHNY, CDR2 SVGAGI (reference sequence). The CDR3 DNA reads TGTGCCAGCAGTGGACCAGAGATGGGGCTGTTTTTT. Translating gives CASSGPEMGLFF.

The V call is TRBV12-3 or TRBV12-4, the J call TRBJ1-2; TRBD1 matches at 11 bases. This CDR3 has 12 residues. Germline trimming cut 11 bases from V and 6 bases from J; bases unmatched to any gene: 5. The CDR3 DNA follows: TGTGCCGGCCAGGGACAGGGGGATGGCTACACCTTC. This sequence encodes CAGQGQGDGYTF.

Remarks on this clonotype: At one end, the junction sequence differs from germline, possibly due to a read error. This chain uses TRBV4-3 with TRBJ2-7, with no clear D. CDR3 length: 15 residues. Germline-derived CDR1 and CDR2 are LGHNA and YSLEER. The CDR3 DNA reads TGCACCAGCAGCCAAGAGGTGCTTGGATCCTACGAGCAGTACTTC. Its protein is CTSSQEVLGSYEQYF.

This clonotype appeared a few times. This chain connects TRBV9 to TRBJ2-7; D is unresolved. Trimming took 0 bases from V and 2 from J, leaving 15 bases between them. The V gene's germline CDR1 is SGDLS and CDR2 YYNGEE. CDR3 size: 16 residues. In DNA, the CDR3 is TGTGCCAGCAGCGTAGTCGCGTCCGCATTTCCCTACGAGCAGTACTTC. It specifies CASSVVASAFPYEQYF.